The 6 T cell receptor beta chains below were found in one sample sequenced in a study of shared clonotypes between healthy human individuals. Naive CD8 cells comprised CD45RO-negative, CCR7-positively selected cells, excluding terminally differentiated effector memory CD45RA+ cells. Profiled with immunoSEQ multiplex PCR; TCRdb holds only in-frame clones, not every one. The data show 600,000 or so clones, with 90% to 95% seen just once and over 0.1% held by the top ten. The sample was naive CD8+ T cells sorted from blood. The receptors originated from a woman aged 25 to 39 in good health.

The chain links TRBV11-2 to TRBJ2-1; 10 bases fit TRBD2. The germline CDR1 and CDR2 sequences are SGHAT and FQNNGV. Trimming at V came to 4 bases and at J to 8 bases, leaving 8 bases not matched to a gene. This CDR3 region has 15 residues. The CDR3 region has the DNA TGTGCCAGCAGCTGGGTGCCTAGCGGGAGAGATGAGCAGTTCTTC. Protein: CASSWVPSGRDEQFF.

The chain links TRBV19 to TRBJ2-7; 9 bases line up with TRBD2. Looked up from germline, CDR1 is LNHDA and CDR2 is SQIVND (reference sequence). The CDR3 consists of 15 residues. V was pared by 5 bases and J by 3 bases, with 8 bases of the junction left unmatched. In DNA, the CDR3 is TGTGCCAGTAGTGTCCGCCTAGCGGGGTACTACGAGCAGTACTTC. It codes for CASSVRLAGYYEQYF.

This rearrangement joins TRBV13 to TRBJ1-5; 7 bases are shared with TRBD1. The trim removed 4 bases at V and 7 bases at J, leaving 1 base unmatched. In germline, CDR1 is PRHDT, CDR2 FYEKMQ (reference sequence). This CDR3 spans 12 amino acids. The CDR3 protein is CASSSGGQPQHF. CDR3 coding DNA: TGTGCCAGCAGCTCAGGGGGACAGCCCCAGCATTTT.

The rearrangement joins TRBV5-6 to TRBJ1-2; D not resolved. This CDR3 is built from 12 residues. V lost 4 bases and J 7 bases, leaving 11 bases between the germline ends. Germline CDR1 and CDR2: SGHDT and YYEEEE. The chain's CDR3 is CASSLGGLGYTF. CDR3 nucleotides: TGTGCCAGCAGCCTGGGAGGTCTTGGCTACACCTTC.

This clone was counted once. V is TRBV28 and J is TRBJ1-1; no firm D call. Between the trimmed V and J ends, which lost 5 bases and 4 bases, there was a span of 14 bases. CDR3 size: 14 residues. Germline V gene sequence: CDR1 MDHEN, CDR2 SYDVKM. CDR3 in DNA: TGTGCCAGCAGTGCCAATCCGGTCACCACTGAAGCTTTCTTT. Amino acid sequence: CASSANPVTTEAFF.

In DNA, the CDR3 is TGTGCCTGGGACAGGGAAATACGAGGGCAGTACTTC. Translation: CAWDREIRGQYF. The rearrangement links TRBV30 to TRBJ2-7; TRBD1 agrees at 7 bases. This CDR3 region has 12 residues. The germline CDR1 and CDR2 sequences are GTSNPN and SVGIG (reference sequence). J gave up 9 bases and V 5 bases, and 10 bases lay outside the gene matches.